This T cell receptor beta chain was identified during a study of blood T cells in healthy people across ages. A sample-barcoded 5' primer and a J-beta primer mix were used in a second PCR of roughly 7 to 11 cycles. MiXCR, applied by TCRdb to the 5' RACE reads, yields one record per CDR3 protein. Among some 700,000 distinct CDR3 sequences listed, about a fifth were seen once. CDR1 and CDR2 (germline): DFQATT, SNEGSKA (reference sequence). The V and J ends lost 2 bases and 2 bases, in that order; junction bases with no gene match: 7. The CDR3 is 16 residues long. There are a few counts of this clonotype.

The chain combines TRBV20-1 with TRBJ2-3; 10 bases fit TRBD2. The sequenced sample was blood. This TCR came from a man between 70 and 80 years old in good health. CDR3 loop: CSARPSGRIYTDTQYF. CDR3 coding DNA: TGCAGTGCTAGACCTAGCGGGAGAATCTACACAGATACGCAGTATTTT.